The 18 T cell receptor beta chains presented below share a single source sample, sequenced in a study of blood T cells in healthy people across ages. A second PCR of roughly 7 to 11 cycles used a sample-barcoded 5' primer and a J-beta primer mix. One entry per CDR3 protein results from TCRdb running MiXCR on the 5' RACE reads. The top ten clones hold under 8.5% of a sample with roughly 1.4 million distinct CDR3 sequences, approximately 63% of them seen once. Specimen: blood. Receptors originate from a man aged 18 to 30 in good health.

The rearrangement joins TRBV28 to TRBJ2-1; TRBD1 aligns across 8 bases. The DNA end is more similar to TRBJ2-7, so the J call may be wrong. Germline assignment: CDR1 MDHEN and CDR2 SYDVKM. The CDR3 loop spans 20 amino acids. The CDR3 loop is CASNAPGQAKAGRSNKEQYF. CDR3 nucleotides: TGTGCCAGCAACGCACCGGGACAGGCTAAAGCCGGACGCTCCAACAAGGAGCAGTACTTC.

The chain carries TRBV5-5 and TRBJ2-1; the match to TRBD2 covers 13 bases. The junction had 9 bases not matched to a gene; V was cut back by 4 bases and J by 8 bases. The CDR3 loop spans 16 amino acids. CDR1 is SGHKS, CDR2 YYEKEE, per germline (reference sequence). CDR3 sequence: CASSAGGLAGVDEQFF. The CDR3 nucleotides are TGTGCCAGCAGCGCCGGAGGACTAGCGGGAGTCGATGAGCAGTTCTTC.

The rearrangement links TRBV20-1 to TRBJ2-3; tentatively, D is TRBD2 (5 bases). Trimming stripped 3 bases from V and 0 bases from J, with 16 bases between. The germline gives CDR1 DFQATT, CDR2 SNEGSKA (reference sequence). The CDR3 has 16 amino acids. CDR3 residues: CSARPHFGGSTDTQYF. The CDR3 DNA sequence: TGCAGTGCTAGGCCCCACTTCGGCGGGAGCACAGATACGCAGTATTTT.

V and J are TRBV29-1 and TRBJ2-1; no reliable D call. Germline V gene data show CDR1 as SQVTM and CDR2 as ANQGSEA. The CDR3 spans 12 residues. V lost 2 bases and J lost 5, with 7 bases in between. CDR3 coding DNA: TGCAGCGTTGAACAGTACCACAATGAGCAGTTCTTC. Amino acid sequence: CSVEQYHNEQFF.

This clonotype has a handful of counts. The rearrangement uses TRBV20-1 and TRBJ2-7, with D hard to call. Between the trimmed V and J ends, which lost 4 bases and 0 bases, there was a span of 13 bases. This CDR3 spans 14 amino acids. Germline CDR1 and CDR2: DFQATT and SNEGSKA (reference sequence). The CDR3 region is CSAKDQTSSYEQYF. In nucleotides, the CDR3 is TGCAGTGCTAAGGACCAAACCTCCTCCTACGAGCAGTACTTC.

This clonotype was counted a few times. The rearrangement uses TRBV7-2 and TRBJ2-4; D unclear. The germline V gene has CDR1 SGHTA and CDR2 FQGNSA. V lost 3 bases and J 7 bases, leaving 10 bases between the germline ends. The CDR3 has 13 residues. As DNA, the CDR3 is TGTGCCAGCAGCTTCTCCGACCTGAACATTCAGTACTTC. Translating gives CASSFSDLNIQYF.

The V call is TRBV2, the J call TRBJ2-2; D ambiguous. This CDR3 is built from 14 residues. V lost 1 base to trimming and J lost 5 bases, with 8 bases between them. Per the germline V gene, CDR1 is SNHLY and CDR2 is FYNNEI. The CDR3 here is CASSEVGKTGELFF. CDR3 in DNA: TGTGCCAGCAGTGAAGTTGGGAAGACCGGGGAGCTGTTTTTT.

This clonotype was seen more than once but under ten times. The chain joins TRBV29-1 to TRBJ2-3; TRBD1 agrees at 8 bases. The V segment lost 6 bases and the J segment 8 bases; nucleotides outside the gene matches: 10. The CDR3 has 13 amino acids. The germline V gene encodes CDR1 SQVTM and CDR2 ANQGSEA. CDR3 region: CSVRTGLHGTQYF. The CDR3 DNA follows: TGCAGCGTCCGGACAGGGCTACATGGTACGCAGTATTTT.

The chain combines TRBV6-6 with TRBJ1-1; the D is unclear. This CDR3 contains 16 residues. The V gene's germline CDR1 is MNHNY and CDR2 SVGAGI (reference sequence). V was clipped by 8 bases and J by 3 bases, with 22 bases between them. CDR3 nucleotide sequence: TGTGCCAGCTTTAACTCGGGGAAGTTGGGTGACACTGAAGCTTTCTTT. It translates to CASFNSGKLGDTEAFF.

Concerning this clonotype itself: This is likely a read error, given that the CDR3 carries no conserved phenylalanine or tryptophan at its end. The CDR3 nucleotides are TGTGCCAGCAGGTTGACAGGGGCCCACACAGATACGCAGTATTCT. It encodes CASRLTGAHTDTQYS. V gene TRBV12-3 or TRBV12-4 combines with J gene TRBJ2-3; 8 nucleotides align to TRBD1. CDR3 length equals 15 residues. J lost 2 bases, V lost 6 bases, and 7 bases had no gene match.

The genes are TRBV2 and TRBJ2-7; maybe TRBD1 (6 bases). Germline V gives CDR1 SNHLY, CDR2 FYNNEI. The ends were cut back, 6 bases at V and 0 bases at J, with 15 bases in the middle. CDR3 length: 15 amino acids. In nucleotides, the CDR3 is TGTGCCAGCAGATCCCAGGGGCATAGCTCCTACGAGCAGTACTTC. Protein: CASRSQGHSSYEQYF.

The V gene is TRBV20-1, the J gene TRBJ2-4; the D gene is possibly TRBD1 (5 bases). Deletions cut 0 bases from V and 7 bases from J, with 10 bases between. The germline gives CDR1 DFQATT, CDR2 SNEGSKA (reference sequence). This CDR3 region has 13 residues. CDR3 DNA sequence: TGCAGTGCTAGAGAGGGGCTTTATAACATTCAGTACTTC. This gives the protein CSAREGLYNIQYF.

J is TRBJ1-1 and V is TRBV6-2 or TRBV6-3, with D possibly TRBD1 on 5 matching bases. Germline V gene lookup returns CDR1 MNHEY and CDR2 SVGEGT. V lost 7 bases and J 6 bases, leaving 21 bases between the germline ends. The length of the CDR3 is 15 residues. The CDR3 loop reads CASTDPLDSASEAFF. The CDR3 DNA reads TGTGCCAGCACCGATCCCCTAGACAGTGCCTCTGAAGCTTTCTTT.

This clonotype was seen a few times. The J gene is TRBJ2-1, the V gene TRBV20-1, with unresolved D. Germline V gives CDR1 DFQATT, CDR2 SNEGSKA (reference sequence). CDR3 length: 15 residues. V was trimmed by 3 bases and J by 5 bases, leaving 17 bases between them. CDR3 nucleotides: TGCAGTGCTAGTCCCCTGGCAGTCCACAACAATGAGCAGTTCTTC. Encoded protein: CSASPLAVHNNEQFF.

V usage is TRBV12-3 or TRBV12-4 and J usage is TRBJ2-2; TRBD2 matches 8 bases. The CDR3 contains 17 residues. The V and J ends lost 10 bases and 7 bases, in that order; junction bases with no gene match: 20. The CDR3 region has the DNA TGTGCCACCACGATGGCCGGGACTAGTAGATTAAGCGGGGAGCTGTTTTTT. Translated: CATTMAGTSRLSGELFF.

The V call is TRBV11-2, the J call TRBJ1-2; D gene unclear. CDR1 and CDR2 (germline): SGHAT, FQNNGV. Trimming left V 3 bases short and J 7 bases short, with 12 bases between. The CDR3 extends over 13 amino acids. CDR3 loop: CASSFRTAGGYTF. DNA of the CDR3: TGTGCCAGCAGCTTCCGCACGGCAGGTGGCTACACCTTC.

CDR3 nucleotide sequence: TGTGCCAGCAGTGAAGTGGGACAGGGGATAGATACGCAGTATTTT. Translation: CASSEVGQGIDTQYF. The chain employs TRBV6-1 and TRBJ2-3, with TRBD1 identical over 10 bases. The CDR3 is made up of 15 amino acids. Per the germline V gene, CDR1 is MNHNS and CDR2 is SASEGT. V shed 1 base and J 5 bases; nucleotides not matched to a gene: 3.

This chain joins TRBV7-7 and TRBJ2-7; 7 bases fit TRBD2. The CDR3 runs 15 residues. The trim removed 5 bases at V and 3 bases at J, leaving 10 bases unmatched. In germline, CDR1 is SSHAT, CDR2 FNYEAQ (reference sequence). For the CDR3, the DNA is TGTGCCAGCAGCATCGGAGTCCGGGGGGACTACGAGCAGTACTTC. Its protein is CASSIGVRGDYEQYF. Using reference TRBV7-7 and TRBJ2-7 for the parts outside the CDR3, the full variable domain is GAGVSQSPRYKVTKRGQDVTLRCDPISSHATLYWYQQALGQGPEFLTYFNYEAQPDKSGLPSDRFSAERPEGSISTLTIQRTEQRDSAMYRCASSIGVRGDYEQYFGPGTRLTVT.